A selection of T cell receptor beta chains follows, all from one sample in a study of CD8 T cells in Susac syndrome. One entry per CDR3 protein results from TCRdb running MiXCR on the immunoSEQ multiplex PCR reads. The sample comprises around 200,000 distinct CDR3 sequences, just under 95% of which are singletons, and approximately 0.08% rests with the top ten. Sequencing used CD4+ T cells from PBMCs. These TCRs come from a human donor with multiple sclerosis. Each CDR3 is given with its conserved first and last residue. Each record gives: J gene, CDR3 length, V gene, D gene, clone size, CDR3 protein, CDR3 DNA. D genes are given only for firm matches. Size tells how often a clone was seen (once, few, many) or the class of an expanded clone, and some rows leave it out.

TRBJ2-3	15	TRBV7-2	TRBD2	once	CASSSPRTSQYTQYF	TGTGCCAGCAGCTCCCCCCGGACTAGCCAATATACGCAGTATTTT
TRBJ2-6	17	TRBV20-1	NA	NA	CSAPSAGVSAGANVLTF	TGCAGTGCTCCTTCTGCAGGGGTATCTGCTGGGGCCAACGTCCTGACTTTC
TRBJ2-1	17	TRBV3-1	TRBD2	NA	CASSQDLRTSGNDEQFF	TGTGCCAGCAGCCAAGACCTCCGGACTAGCGGGAACGATGAGCAGTTCTTC
TRBJ2-5	16	TRBV30	NA	once	CAWSRDGPLMEETQYF	TGTGCCTGGAGCAGGGACGGACCCCTGATGGAGGAGACCCAGTACTTC
TRBJ1-5	12	TRBV6-5	NA	few	CASSPVGQPQHF	TGTGCCAGCAGTCCCGTCGGGCAGCCCCAGCATTTT
TRBJ2-5	15	TRBV5-4	TRBD2	NA	CASSRGDIPQETQYF	TGTGCCAGCAGCCGGGGGGATATACCACAAGAGACCCAGTACTTC
TRBJ2-1	14	TRBV29-1	TRBD1	NA	CSVEGQGDVNEQFF	TGCAGCGTTGAGGGGCAGGGGGATGTCAATGAGCAGTTCTTC
TRBJ2-7	12	TRBV5-1	NA	NA	CASSGGGTIYYF	TGCGCCAGCAGCGGGGGCGGGACTATTTACTACTTC
TRBJ2-7	11	TRBV7-9	NA	NA	CASSSDYEQYF	TGTGCCAGCAGCTCGGATTACGAGCAGTACTTC
TRBJ1-2	13	TRBV20-1	TRBD1	NA	CSALRTGPYGYTF	TGCAGTGCCCTTCGGACAGGACCCTATGGCTACACCTTC
TRBJ2-7	15	TRBV7-6	TRBD1	NA	CASSLEDRGFYEQYF	TGTGCCAGCAGCTTAGAGGACAGGGGATTCTACGAGCAGTACTTC
TRBJ2-2	12	TRBV27	NA	NA	CASRDFTGELFF	TGTGCCAGCCGGGACTTCACCGGGGAGCTGTTTTTT
TRBJ1-6	13	TRBV20-1	TRBD1	NA	CSASTGARSPLHF	TGCAGTGCTAGTACAGGGGCCCGCTCACCCCTCCACTTT
TRBJ2-5	13	TRBV7-2	NA	NA	CASSLLGQETQYF	TGTGCCAGCAGCTTACTCGGACAAGAGACCCAGTACTTC
TRBJ2-1	11	TRBV5-4	NA	NA	CASSLGREQFF	TGTGCCAGCAGCCTCGGACGGGAGCAGTTCTTC
TRBJ2-1	12	TRBV30	NA	NA	CAWSGVWDEQFF	TGTGCCTGGAGCGGGGTGTGGGATGAGCAGTTCTTC
TRBJ1-2	15	TRBV15	NA	NA	CATSPRERVGGGYTF	TGTGCCACCAGCCCCCGGGAAAGGGTAGGAGGTGGCTACACCTTC
TRBJ1-1	14	TRBV20-1	NA	NA	CSARVGRPNTEAFF	TGCAGTGCTAGAGTTGGAAGACCGAACACTGAAGCTTTCTTT
TRBJ2-7	15	TRBV15	TRBD1	NA	CATSYRTGSSYEQYF	TGTGCCACCAGCTACAGGACAGGATCCTCCTACGAGCAGTACTTC
TRBJ1-6	17	TRBV20-1	NA	NA	CSARARPGAQPNSPLHF	TGCAGTGCTAGAGCGAGACCAGGGGCCCAACCCAATTCACCCCTCCACTTT
TRBJ2-3	14	TRBV3-1	NA	NA	CASSRRPKGDTQYF	TGTGCCAGCAGCCGACGGCCTAAGGGAGATACGCAGTATTTT
TRBJ2-7	13	TRBV5-1	NA	NA	CASSLDRVGEQYF	TGCGCCAGCAGCTTGGACAGGGTTGGCGAGCAGTACTTC
TRBJ1-6	11	TRBV12-3/TRBV12-4	NA	NA	CASSWDGPLHF	TGTGCCAGCAGTTGGGACGGACCCCTCCACTTT
TRBJ1-2	15	TRBV27	NA	NA	CASSGLRDSLSGYTF	TGTGCCAGCAGTGGACTACGTGACAGCCTCTCTGGCTACACCTTC
TRBJ2-5	13	TRBV29-1	TRBD1	NA	CSVVEGGGETQYF	TGCAGCGTTGTCGAAGGGGGCGGGGAGACCCAGTACTTC
TRBJ2-1	13	TRBV20-1	NA	NA	CSATAGRDNEQFF	TGCAGTGCTACGGCGGGACGGGACAATGAGCAGTTCTTC